The rows below give T cell receptor beta chains drawn from one sample of a study of resident and recirculating memory T cells in vitiligo. Generated by immunoSEQ multiplex PCR, the TCRdb table keeps only in-frame clones and is missing some. The sample consists of more than 70,000 clones, around 92% of them appearing once. Sequencing used blood. Receptors originate from a male donor with vitiligo. The CDR3 runs from the conserved cysteine through the conserved F or W. Expanded clones are given a class, and other clones once, few, many or no size at all.

V gene	clone size	J gene	CDR3 protein
TRBV5-1	NA	TRBJ2-1	CASSSAVTGGEQFF
TRBV9	NA	TRBJ2-5	CASSQGGLAGGRETQYF
TRBV28	NA	TRBJ1-2	CASSYYTGFGSGTF
TRBV6-4	NA	TRBJ2-5	CASRNLSERETQYF
TRBV29-1	NA	TRBJ2-1	CSAKTSGRASSYNEQFF
TRBV27	NA	TRBJ2-3	CASSLLTGWAGGPDTQYF
TRBV5-5	NA	TRBJ2-1	CASSARGQHNEQFF
TRBV19	NA	TRBJ1-2	CASSTQGGGYTF
TRBV7-9	NA	TRBJ2-7	CASSQPGQAYEQYF
TRBV19	NA	TRBJ2-7	CASSIASGSKEKYF
TRBV7-2	NA	TRBJ2-3	CASSSWGGKQAGTTQYF
TRBV9	NA	TRBJ2-7	CASSVSGDGGYEQYF
TRBV5-1	NA	TRBJ1-4	CASSTRTGSNEKLFF
TRBV7-9	NA	TRBJ2-1	CASSLRTSGSDEQFF
TRBV10-1	NA	TRBJ2-3	CASSDRGVADTQYF
TRBV4-1	NA	TRBJ2-1	CASSQGFFGQGRRNEQFF
TRBV10-3	few	TRBJ1-1	CAISGQGETEAFF
TRBV4-1	NA	TRBJ2-1	CASRSGPGTYNEQFF
TRBV28	NA	TRBJ2-7	CASSFFGTGDYEQYF
TRBV5-1	NA	TRBJ2-3	CASSYPSASGQDTQYF
TRBV28	NA	TRBJ2-1	CASSFLFLAGTFNEQFF
TRBV4-1	NA	TRBJ2-1	CASSQTGYLSYNEQFF
TRBV5-1	NA	TRBJ2-2	CASSLLAGGRRELFF
TRBV7-9	NA	TRBJ2-3	CASSLDTSGRPDTQYF
TRBV7-2	NA	TRBJ2-1	CASSPGTSGTAVFF
TRBV6-5	NA	TRBJ2-5	CASSSRLAGFPYF
TRBV28	NA	TRBJ1-1	CASSFRRSHTEAFF
TRBV28	NA	TRBJ2-2	CASSFIQLAGNTGELFF
TRBV7-2	NA	TRBJ2-1	CASSLRTSGSTDEQFF
TRBV11-3	NA	TRBJ2-1	CASSPDNNEQFF
TRBV28	NA	TRBJ2-3	CASSVSAGGITDTQYF
TRBV30	NA	TRBJ2-5	CAWSMVEETQYF
TRBV28	NA	TRBJ1-2	CASSLGEGYGYTF
TRBV7-9	NA	TRBJ1-2	CASSLGQTDGYTF
TRBV25-1	NA	TRBJ2-4	CASSEWAAQNIQYF
TRBV6-5	NA	TRBJ2-3	CASSPSLIDTQYF
TRBV19	NA	TRBJ1-5	CASSGTAHNQPQHF
TRBV14	NA	TRBJ2-7	CASSQFLGGEYF
TRBV13	NA	TRBJ2-3	CASSPSTSGVGDTQYF
TRBV7-2	NA	TRBJ2-7	CASSLAGGLGLYEQYF
TRBV28	few	TRBJ2-2	CASSFRDRVTGELFF
TRBV7-2	NA	TRBJ2-6	CASSLGQVGTNVLTF
TRBV6-5	NA	TRBJ2-7	CASRGRDYDLREQYF
TRBV4-3	NA	TRBJ2-5	CASSQVASGRAGETQYF
TRBV29-1	many	TRBJ1-1	CSVDRGWGMNTEAFF
TRBV9	NA	TRBJ2-1	CASSAATTGAGGPQPYNEQFF
TRBV9	NA	TRBJ2-3	CASSVGGGIGSDTQYF
TRBV6-1	NA	TRBJ2-7	CASSEASFRVSYEQYF
TRBV5-1	NA	TRBJ2-3	CASSLEASGRADTQYF
TRBV19	NA	TRBJ1-1	CASSMFHLAEAFF
TRBV10-3	NA	TRBJ2-7	CAISPFPGQGSYEQYF